This paragraph reports one T cell receptor (beta chain). Antigen specificity is unknown. Everyone who donated was a Caucasian adult who lived in Nashville, Tennessee. This sample stems from a study of shared clonotypes between healthy human individuals. Notes on the study in general: Although depth was large, rarefaction showed that sequencing of the sorted subsets was incomplete.

The CDR3 loop spans 14 amino acids. The junction had 6 bases not matched to a gene; V was cut back by 1 base and J by 8 bases. Germline CDR1 reads SGHDN; CDR2 reads FVKESK. Some clones are missing from TCRdb's copy, which holds only in-frame ones; the method was immunoSEQ multiplex PCR. The sample lists 900,000 to 1,200,000 clones, about 84% occurring once. The specimen sequenced was memory CD4+ T cells from PBMCs. Subset meaning: CD45RA-negative fraction. The genes are TRBV14 and TRBJ1-2; TRBD1 aligns across 8 bases. This receptor was taken from a man aged 18 to 30 in good health. Some clones in this sample may be carry-over from other donors' samples. For the CDR3, the DNA is TGTGCCAGCAGCCAAGGCAGGGGGCAGTACGGCTACACCTTC. Translated: CASSQGRGQYGYTF.